This T cell receptor (beta chain) was recovered during a study of CD8 T cells in ankylosing spondylitis (dated by TCRdb to the late 2010s). Some background on the complete study: The study set out to find disease-linked TCR variants by profiling T cell receptor beta repertoires in ankylosing spondylitis patients and healthy donors. The full study cohort was made up of 25 ankylosing spondylitis patients and more than 90 healthy donors. Peripheral blood was sampled, and synovial fluid was also collected from ankylosing spondylitis patients. Beyond this particular receptor, the publication reports: A TCR beta motif of fewer than 10 highly homologous amino acid variants appeared characteristic of blood from ankylosing spondylitis patients. Significant enrichment of the disease-linked clones was reported in matched synovial fluid samples from ankylosing spondylitis patients. Some of the motif variants had been reported before in the synovial fluid and blood of reactive arthritis patients, a finding that suggests common disease-initiation mechanisms. A CD8+ phenotype was shown by the disease-linked clones, which were found at relatively low frequencies in peripheral blood.

From the cysteine through the phenylalanine, the CDR3 covers 16 amino acids. CDR3 DNA is the only sequence kept; it has 48 bases, read in frame from the first base. Trimmed from V: 0 bases; trimmed from J: 4 bases; junction bases lacking a gene match: 4. The germline V gene yields MNHEY for CDR1 and SVGEGT for CDR2. Sequencing was performed on an Illumina HiSeq 2500. TCR beta libraries were prepared by quantitative 5'-RACE with molecular barcodes. As for how the authors treated the data: To identify disease-linked TCR variants, a new computational method was used, one built on a probabilistic model of VDJ rearrangement. TCRdb passed the public sequencing reads through fastp at Q25 and MiXCR, retaining productive beta sequences. Each entry merges the rows of one CDR3 protein and shows their most common DNA and genes. TCRdb, not the original authors, processed these V and J calls. The sample has 130,000 or so distinct CDR3 sequences on record, under 20% of them singletons. The ten biggest clones cover approximately 33% of the sample.

This clonotype was seen more than once but under ten times. Its cognate antigen has yet to be identified. No much larger clonotype is one base removed from it; base qualities were not supplied. The sample was blood, either unsorted or a sorted T cell fraction (not recorded which). The rearranged segments are TRBV6-2 or TRBV6-3 and TRBJ2-1, with 9 bases aligning to TRBD1. The TCR comes from a male donor with ankylosing spondylitis. The CDR3 protein sequence reads: CASSYSRDRAYNEQFF. The nucleotide sequence is TGTGCCAGCAGTTACTCTCGGGACAGGGCTTACAATGAGCAGTTCTTC.